Shown below are 29 T cell receptor beta chains from a single sample sequenced in a study of T cells in Graves' hyperthyroidism and ophthalmopathy. Regions amplified from RNA transcripts were the TCR beta CDR3 regions. The study used the HTBI primer set for a first-round RT-PCR of the TCR CDR3. TCRdb used MiXCR to reprocess the multiplex PCR reads, holding one entry per CDR3 protein. The sample shows around 600,000 distinct CDR3 sequences, approximately 15% of them seen only once. The sample taken for sequencing was blood. All receptors derive from a woman aged 40 to 50 with Graves' ophthalmopathy.

The chain employs TRBV5-1 and TRBJ2-5; D gene unclear. Per germline, CDR1 SGHRS and CDR2 YFSETQ. Between the trimmed V and J ends, which lost 2 bases and 2 bases, there was a span of 10 bases. This CDR3 comprises 14 residues. The CDR3 loop reads CASSLTPAQETQYF. Here the CDR3 DNA reads TGCGCCAGCAGCTTAACACCAGCACAAGAGACCCAGTACTTC.

This clonotype was seen at least ten times. V usage is TRBV11-2 and J usage is TRBJ2-3; the D gene is possibly TRBD1 (6 bases). The CDR3 is made up of 15 amino acids. V lost 3 bases to trimming and J lost 6 bases, with 16 bases between them. Germline assignment: CDR1 SGHAT and CDR2 FQNNGV. The CDR3 coding sequence is TGTGCCAGCAGCTTCGGGCAGGGGTTTTCGGATACGCAGTATTTT. This translates into CASSFGQGFSDTQYF.

This clonotype was recorded a few times. The chain uses TRBV6-2 or TRBV6-3 and TRBJ2-3, with 11 bases identical to TRBD2. V trimming: 6 bases; J trimming: 2 bases; junction bases outside the gene matches: 7. The V gene's germline CDR1 is MNHEY and CDR2 SVGEGT. The CDR3 totals 16 residues. The chain's CDR3 is CASSRLAGTYTDTQYF. CDR3 in DNA: TGTGCCAGCAGCCGACTAGCGGGGACTTACACAGATACGCAGTATTTT.

This clonotype has a handful of counts. V usage is TRBV14 and J usage is TRBJ2-1, with D perhaps TRBD1 (6 bases). V was clipped by 3 bases and J by 1 base, with 10 bases between them. CDR1 SGHDN and CDR2 FVKESK come from the germline V gene. CDR3 size: 15 residues. CDR3 in DNA: TGTGCCAGCAGCCAGGGGGCTTTTTCCTACAATGAGCAGTTCTTC. It codes for CASSQGAFSYNEQFF.

As to this clonotype: A read error is possible here, since a much larger clone lies one base away. V gene TRBV20-1 combines with J gene TRBJ2-3; D is undetermined. This CDR3 comprises 12 residues. The V gene's germline CDR1 is DFQATT and CDR2 SNEGSKA (reference sequence). V shed 4 bases and J shed 8 bases, with 13 bases lying between them. The CDR3 sequence: CSAKSLVGTQYF. The CDR3 nucleotides read TGCAGTGCTAAGAGCCTAGTGGGTACGCAGTATTTT.

V usage is TRBV11-2 and J usage is TRBJ2-7; no reliable D call. This CDR3 contains 16 residues. Germline V gives CDR1 SGHAT, CDR2 FQNNGV. With 5 bases removed from V and 3 bases from J, the gap between germline ends came to 20 bases. In nucleotides, the CDR3 is TGTGCCAGCAGCCGCCAGGTCGGTAATAGAAACTACGAGCAGTACTTC. Translating gives CASSRQVGNRNYEQYF.

This clonotype was detected ten times or more. This rearrangement joins TRBV2 to TRBJ2-3, with a tentative D call TRBD2 (6 bases). The V gene lost 8 bases and the J gene lost 4 bases, with 19 bases spanning the gap. CDR3 length equals 15 residues. CDR1 and CDR2 (germline): SNHLY, FYNNEI. In DNA form, the CDR3 reads TGTGCCAGCGATAATTGGCGGGGCGGGCCAGATACGCAGTATTTT. This sequence encodes CASDNWRGGPDTQYF.

At least ten counts were recorded for this clonotype. The V gene is TRBV2, the J gene TRBJ2-1; D may be TRBD1 (7 bases). CDR3 length: 14 amino acids. Germline CDR1 and CDR2: SNHLY and FYNNEI. V lost 6 bases and J 10 bases, leaving 19 bases between the germline ends. DNA of the CDR3: TGTGCCAGCAGACCACCATCTCCAGGGGGGGAGCAGTTCTTC. Its translation: CASRPPSPGGEQFF. Together with reference TRBV2 and TRBJ2-1, the CDR3 gives the full variable domain: EPEVTQTPSHQVTQMGQEVILRCVPISNHLYFYWYRQILGQKVEFLVSFYNNEISEKSEIFDDQFSVERPDGSNFTLKIRSTKLEDSAMYFCASRPPSPGGEQFFGPGTRLTVL.

This clonotype was found a few times. This chain joins TRBV20-1 and TRBJ2-1, with D possibly matching TRBD1 (5 bases). V lost 1 base to trimming and J lost 4 bases, with 17 bases between them. The germline V gene has CDR1 DFQATT and CDR2 SNEGSKA (reference sequence). The CDR3 sequence is 16 residues long. This chain's CDR3 is CSARVGALAGYNEQFF. The CDR3 bases are TGCAGTGCTAGAGTTGGGGCGCTTGCAGGATACAATGAGCAGTTCTTC.

The genes are TRBV5-4 and TRBJ2-7, with 10 bases fitting TRBD1. This CDR3 has 15 amino acids. CDR1 is SGHNT and CDR2 is YYREEE in the germline V gene (reference sequence). V lost 5 bases and J lost 1; bases outside the gene matches: 6. The CDR3 loop is CASRPEDRGSYEQYF. As DNA, the CDR3 is TGTGCCAGCAGACCAGAGGACAGGGGGTCCTACGAGCAGTACTTC.

This clonotype showed up many times. V is TRBV28 and J is TRBJ2-2; the D gene could be TRBD1 or TRBD2 (6 bases each). This CDR3 has 12 amino acids. With 10 bases removed from V and 4 bases from J, the gap between germline ends came to 10 bases. Germline CDR1 MDHEN, CDR2 SYDVKM. The CDR3, as DNA: TGTGCCACCAAGGGGGGCACCGGGGAGCTGTTTTTT. It translates to CATKGGTGELFF.

This clonotype was detected ten times or more. This chain joins TRBV28 and TRBJ2-7; no reliable D call. The CDR3 covers 14 residues. The germline V gene has CDR1 MDHEN and CDR2 SYDVKM. Trimming removed 4 bases at V and 2 bases at J, with 12 bases between. CDR3 sequence: CASSYAAGTYEQYF. The CDR3 DNA reads as TGTGCCAGCAGTTATGCAGCCGGCACCTACGAGCAGTACTTC. The variable domain in full, completed from reference TRBV28 and TRBJ2-7, reads DVKVTQSSRYLVKRTGEKVFLECVQDMDHENMFWYRQDPGLGLRLIYFSYDVKMKEKGDIPEGYSVSREKKERFSLILESASTNQTSMYLCASSYAAGTYEQYFGPGTRLTVT.

This clonotype was observed a few times. The chain has TRBV19 and TRBJ1-5; D unclear. Trimming pared 6 bases from V and 1 base from J, leaving 10 bases between. Germline V gives CDR1 LNHDA, CDR2 SQIVND (reference sequence). The CDR3 has 14 amino acids. CDR3 nucleotides: TGTGCCAGTAGCGTGGAGCGGAGCAATCAGCCCCAGCATTTT. It specifies CASSVERSNQPQHF.

This clonotype was seen at least ten times. The chain carries TRBV15 and TRBJ1-5, with D hard to call. The germline V and J ends were trimmed by 3 bases and 6 bases, with 15 bases remaining between them. The length of the CDR3 is 15 residues. Per the germline V gene, CDR1 is LNHNV and CDR2 is YYDKDF (reference sequence). CDR3 nucleotides: TGTGCCACCAGCAGTGCCTGGTTTGAGAGTCAGCCCCAGCATTTT. This codes for CATSSAWFESQPQHF.

This clonotype has ten or more counts. The chain carries TRBV12-3 or TRBV12-4 and TRBJ1-3; D not certain. The ends were cut back, 7 bases at V and 1 base at J, with 5 bases in the middle. This CDR3 region has 12 residues. As DNA, the CDR3 is TGTGCCAGCATATCTTCTGGAAACACCATATATTTT. Translating gives CASISSGNTIYF.

The chain joins TRBV7-8 to TRBJ2-2; 8 bases are shared with TRBD2. This CDR3 spans 18 amino acids. V lost 2 bases to trimming and J lost 7 bases; unmatched junction nucleotides: 15. Germline loops: CDR1 SGHVS, CDR2 FQNEAQ. The CDR3 nucleotides read TGTGCCAGCAGCTTAACTAGGGAGCCGGGACTAGGCTTCGGGGAGCTGTTTTTT. It translates to CASSLTREPGLGFGELFF.

There are a few counts of this clonotype. The V and J genes are TRBV12-3 or TRBV12-4 and TRBJ2-7, with D possibly matching TRBD2 (6 bases). The ends were cut back, 5 bases at V and 3 bases at J, with 17 bases in the middle. The length of the CDR3 is 15 residues. This chain's CDR3 is CASSGPFGGNYEQYF. DNA of the CDR3: TGTGCCAGCAGTGGCCCCTTCGGGGGTAACTACGAGCAGTACTTC.

This clonotype showed up many times. The chain carries TRBV12-3 or TRBV12-4 and TRBJ2-3; possible D gene TRBD2, 6 bases. CDR3 size: 15 residues. V was pared by 4 bases and J by 4 bases, with 15 bases between. The CDR3 nucleotides read TGTGCCAGCAGTTGGGGCTTCGGGAGTCCAGATACGCAGTATTTT. It is translated as CASSWGFGSPDTQYF.

This clonotype was counted ten times or more. The chain is built from TRBV28 and TRBJ2-1; 10 positions agree with TRBD2. Germline-derived CDR1 and CDR2 are MDHEN and SYDVKM. The CDR3 runs 15 residues. V shed 3 bases, J shed 7 bases, and the junction held 6 bases outside the gene matches. The CDR3 DNA reads as TGTGCCAGCAGTTTCTCAGCGGGAGGGCATAATGAGCAGTTCTTC. Its translation: CASSFSAGGHNEQFF.

The chain couples TRBV12-3 or TRBV12-4 to TRBJ2-2, with 7 bases lining up with TRBD1. Trimming removed 7 bases from V and 2 bases from J; junction bases left unmatched: 7. This CDR3 region has 15 residues. This CDR3 is CASILSGGNTGELFF. In nucleotides, the CDR3 is TGTGCCAGCATCCTTTCAGGGGGTAACACCGGGGAGCTGTTTTTT.

In its sample, this clonotype was seen a few times. The rearrangement uses TRBV12-3 or TRBV12-4 and TRBJ2-3, with a weak D call TRBD1 (5 bases). V was trimmed by 5 bases and J by 2 bases, leaving 11 bases between them. The CDR3 has 14 residues. The CDR3 sequence: CASSRQSTTDTQYF. The CDR3 bases are TGTGCCAGCAGTCGACAGTCTACCACAGATACGCAGTATTTT.

The V call is TRBV6-9, the J call TRBJ2-5; D possibly corresponds to TRBD2 (6 bases). This CDR3 region has 14 residues. Germline loops: CDR1 MNHGY, CDR2 SVAAGI. The germline V and J ends were trimmed by 3 bases and 8 bases, with 16 bases remaining between them. The CDR3 nucleotides are TGTGCCAGCAGTTACAACGGGAACGGGGGTACCCAGTACTTC. Amino acid sequence: CASSYNGNGGTQYF.

This clonotype was detected ten times or more. The V call is TRBV18, the J call TRBJ2-6; D possibly corresponds to TRBD2 (5 bases). CDR1 and CDR2 (germline): KGHSH, LQKENI. CDR3 size: 14 residues. V shed 5 bases and J shed 2 bases, with 7 bases lying between them. As DNA, the CDR3 is TGTGCCAGCTCATCGGGGACTGGGGCCAACGTCCTGACTTTC. Translation gives CASSSGTGANVLTF. Full variable domain (outside the CDR3, taken from reference TRBV18 and TRBJ2-6): NAGVMQNPRHLVRRRGQEARLRCSPMKGHSHVYWYRQLPEEGLKFMVYLQKENIIDESGMPKERFSAEFPKEGPSILRIQQVVRGDSAAYFCASSSGTGANVLTFGAGSRLTVL.

This clonotype came up many times. The rearrangement joins TRBV30 to TRBJ2-7, with a tentative D call TRBD2 (6 bases). CDR3 length: 14 residues. In germline, CDR1 is GTSNPN, CDR2 SVGIG (reference sequence). V lost 0 bases, J lost 0 bases, and 9 bases lay in between. CDR3 region: CAWSVGTVSYEQYF. In DNA form, the CDR3 reads TGTGCCTGGAGTGTCGGGACTGTCTCCTACGAGCAGTACTTC.

This clonotype has only a few counts. This sequence joins TRBV29-1 and TRBJ1-2, with TRBD1 matching 8 bases. V was pared by 4 bases and J by 6 bases, with 7 bases of the junction left unmatched. Germline CDR1 reads SQVTM; CDR2 reads ANQGSEA. This CDR3 comprises 13 residues. The CDR3 region has the DNA TGCAGCGTTGGGACCGGACAGGGAAATGGCTACACCTTC. As protein: CSVGTGQGNGYTF.

This chain links TRBV11-3 with TRBJ2-1; 9 bases fit TRBD1. With V trimmed by 5 bases and J by 9 bases, 20 bases remained unmatched. CDR1 is SGHNT, CDR2 YENEEA, per germline. The CDR3 spans 18 residues. CDR3 loop: CASSPGQGSNLPGGEQFF. CDR3 in DNA: TGTGCCAGCAGCCCCGGACAGGGGTCCAACCTTCCTGGAGGTGAGCAGTTCTTC.

This clonotype occurred many times. The chain links TRBV12-3 or TRBV12-4 to TRBJ1-4; TRBD1 is a possible D gene (5 bases). V was clipped by 5 bases and J by 4 bases, with 14 bases between them. This CDR3 spans 15 amino acids. This CDR3 is CASSLDRGGNEKLFF. CDR3 sequence (DNA): TGTGCCAGCAGTCTCGATAGGGGAGGTAATGAAAAACTGTTTTTT.

Ten or more counts support this clonotype. The rearrangement uses TRBV13 and TRBJ1-1, with D uncertain. CDR3 length: 14 residues. Germline assignment: CDR1 PRHDT and CDR2 FYEKMQ (reference sequence). Trimming left V 1 base short and J 3 bases short, with 9 bases between. The CDR3 DNA follows: TGTGCCAGCAGCTTAGCCCAGGTTCACACTGAAGCTTTCTTT. This encodes CASSLAQVHTEAFF.

On this clonotype itself: The germline gene is not matched at one end of the junction; a read error may be the cause. The chain links TRBV4-2 to TRBJ2-5; no firm D call. Germline V CDR1 and CDR2: LGHNA, YNFKEQ. This CDR3 spans 17 amino acids. This chain's CDR3 is CASSQRHDLQVQETHYF. The CDR3 DNA reads as TGTGCCAGCAGCCAAAGACACGACTTACAAGTACAAGAGACCCATTACTTC.